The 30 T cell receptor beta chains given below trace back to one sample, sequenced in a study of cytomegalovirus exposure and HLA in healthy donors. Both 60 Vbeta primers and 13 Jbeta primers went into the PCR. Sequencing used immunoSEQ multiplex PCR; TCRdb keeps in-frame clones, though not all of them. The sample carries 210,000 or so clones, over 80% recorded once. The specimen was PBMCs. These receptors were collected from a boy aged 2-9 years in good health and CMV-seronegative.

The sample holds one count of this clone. The CDR3 bases are TGTGCCAGCAGTGATATACAGGCCTCCTATAGCAATCAGCCCCAGCATTTT. It codes for CASSDIQASYSNQPQHF. The chain employs TRBV6-1 and TRBJ1-5; perhaps TRBD1 as D (5 bases). Trimming removed 3 bases at V and 0 bases at J, with 15 bases between. Germline V gene lookup returns CDR1 MNHNS and CDR2 SASEGT. This CDR3 has 17 amino acids.

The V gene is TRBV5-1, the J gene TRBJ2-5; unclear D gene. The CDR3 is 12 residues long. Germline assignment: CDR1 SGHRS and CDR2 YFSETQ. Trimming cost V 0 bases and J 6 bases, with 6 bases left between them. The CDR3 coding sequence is TGCGCCAGCAGCTTGGACAGTCAGACCCAGTACTTC. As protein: CASSLDSQTQYF.

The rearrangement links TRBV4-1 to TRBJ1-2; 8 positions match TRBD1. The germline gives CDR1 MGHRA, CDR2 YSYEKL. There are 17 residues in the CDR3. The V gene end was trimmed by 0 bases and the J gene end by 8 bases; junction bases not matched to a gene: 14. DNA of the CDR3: TGCGCCAGCAGCCAAGATGGTCGAACAGACAGGGGTAGAGGCTACACCTTC. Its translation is CASSQDGRTDRGRGYTF.

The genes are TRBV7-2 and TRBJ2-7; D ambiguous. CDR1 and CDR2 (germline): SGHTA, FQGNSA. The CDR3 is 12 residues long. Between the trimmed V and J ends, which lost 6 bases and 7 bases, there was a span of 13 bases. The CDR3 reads CASSSTQVEQYF. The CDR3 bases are TGTGCCAGCAGTTCCACACAAGTTGAGCAGTACTTC. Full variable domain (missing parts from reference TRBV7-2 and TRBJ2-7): GAGVSQSPSNKVTEKGKDVELRCDPISGHTALYWYRQSLGQGLEFLIYFQGNSAPDKSGLPSDRFSAERTGGSVSTLTIQRTQQEDSAVYLCASSSTQVEQYFGPGTRLTVT.

CDR3 nucleotide sequence: TGTGCCAGCACGGGGGGGCGGGGGTACGAGCAGTACTTC. Its translation: CASTGGRGYEQYF. The rearrangement links TRBV13 to TRBJ2-7, with 8 positions matching TRBD2. The CDR3 covers 13 residues. V dropped 7 bases and J dropped 4; count of bases not matched to a gene: 6. Germline assignment: CDR1 PRHDT and CDR2 FYEKMQ (reference sequence).

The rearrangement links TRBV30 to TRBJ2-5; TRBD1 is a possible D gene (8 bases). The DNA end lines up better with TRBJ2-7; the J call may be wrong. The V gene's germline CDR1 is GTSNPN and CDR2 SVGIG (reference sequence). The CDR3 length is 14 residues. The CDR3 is CAWSRTGTTYEQYF. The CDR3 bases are TGTGCCTGGAGCAGGACAGGGACTACCTACGAGCAGTACTTC.

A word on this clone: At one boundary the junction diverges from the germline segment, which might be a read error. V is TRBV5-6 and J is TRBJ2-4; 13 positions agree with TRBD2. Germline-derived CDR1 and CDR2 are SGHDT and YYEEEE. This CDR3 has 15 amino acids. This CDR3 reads CASSSIGTSGTYSNF. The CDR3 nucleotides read TGTGCCAGCAGCTCGATTGGGACTAGCGGGACTTATTCGAACTTC.

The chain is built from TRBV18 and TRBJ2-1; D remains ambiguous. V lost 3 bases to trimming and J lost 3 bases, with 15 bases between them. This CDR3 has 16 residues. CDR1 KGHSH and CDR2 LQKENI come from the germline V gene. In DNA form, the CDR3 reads TGTGCCAGCTCACCCTCTAGGTCAGCTAACTACAATGAGCAGTTCTTC. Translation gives CASSPSRSANYNEQFF. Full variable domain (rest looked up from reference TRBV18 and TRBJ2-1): NAGVMQNPRHLVRRRGQEARLRCSPMKGHSHVYWYRQLPEEGLKFMVYLQKENIIDESGMPKERFSAEFPKEGPSILRIQQVVRGDSAAYFCASSPSRSANYNEQFFGPGTRLTVL.

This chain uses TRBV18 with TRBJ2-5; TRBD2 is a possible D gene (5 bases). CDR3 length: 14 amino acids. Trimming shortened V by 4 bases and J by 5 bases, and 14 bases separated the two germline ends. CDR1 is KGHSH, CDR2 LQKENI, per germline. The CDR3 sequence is CASSRPHGEETQYF. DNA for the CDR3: TGTGCCAGCTCACGACCACACGGGGAGGAGACCCAGTACTTC.

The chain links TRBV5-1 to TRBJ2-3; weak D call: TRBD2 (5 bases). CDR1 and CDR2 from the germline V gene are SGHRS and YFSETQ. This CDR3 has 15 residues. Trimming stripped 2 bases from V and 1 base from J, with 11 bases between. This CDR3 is CASSFAGVGTDTQYF. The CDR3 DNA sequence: TGCGCCAGCAGCTTCGCGGGCGTCGGCACAGATACGCAGTATTTT.

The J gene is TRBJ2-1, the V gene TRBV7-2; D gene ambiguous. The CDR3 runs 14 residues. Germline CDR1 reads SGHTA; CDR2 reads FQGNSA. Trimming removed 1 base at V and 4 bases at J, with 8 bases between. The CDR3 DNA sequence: TGTGCCAGCAGCTTAGGCGGAACTTACAATGAGCAGTTCTTC. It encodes CASSLGGTYNEQFF.

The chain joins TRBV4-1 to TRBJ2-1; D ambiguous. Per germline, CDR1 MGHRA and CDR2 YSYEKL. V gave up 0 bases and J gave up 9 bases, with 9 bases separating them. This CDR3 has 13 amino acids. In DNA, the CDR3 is TGCGCCAGCAGCCAAGATTCAGGTGGTGAGCAGTTCTTC. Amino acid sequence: CASSQDSGGEQFF.

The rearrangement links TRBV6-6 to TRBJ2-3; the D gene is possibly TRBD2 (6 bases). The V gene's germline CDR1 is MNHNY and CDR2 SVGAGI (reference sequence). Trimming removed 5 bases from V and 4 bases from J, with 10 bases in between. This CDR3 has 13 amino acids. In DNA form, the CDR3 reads TGTGCCAGCAGTGACGGACTATCAGATACGCAGTATTTT. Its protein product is CASSDGLSDTQYF.

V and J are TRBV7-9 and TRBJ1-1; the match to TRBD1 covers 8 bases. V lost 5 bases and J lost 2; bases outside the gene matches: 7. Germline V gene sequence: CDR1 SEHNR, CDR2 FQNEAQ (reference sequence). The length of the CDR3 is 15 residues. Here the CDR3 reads CASSPSDRANTEAFF. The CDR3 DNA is TGTGCCAGCAGCCCATCGGACAGGGCCAACACTGAAGCTTTCTTT.

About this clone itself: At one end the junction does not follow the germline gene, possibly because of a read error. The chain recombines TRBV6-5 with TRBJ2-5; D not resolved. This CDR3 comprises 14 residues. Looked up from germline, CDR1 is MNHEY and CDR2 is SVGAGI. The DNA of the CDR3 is TGTGCCGGCAGTTACTCTACTCCTCAAGAGACCCAGTACTTC. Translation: CAGSYSTPQETQYF.

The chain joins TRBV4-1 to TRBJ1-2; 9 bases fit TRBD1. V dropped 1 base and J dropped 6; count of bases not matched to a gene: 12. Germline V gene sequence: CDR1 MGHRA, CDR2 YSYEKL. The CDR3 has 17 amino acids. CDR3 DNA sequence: TGCGCCAGCAGCCAAGTCATTACGGGACAGGGACACCATGGCTACACCTTC. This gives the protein CASSQVITGQGHHGYTF.

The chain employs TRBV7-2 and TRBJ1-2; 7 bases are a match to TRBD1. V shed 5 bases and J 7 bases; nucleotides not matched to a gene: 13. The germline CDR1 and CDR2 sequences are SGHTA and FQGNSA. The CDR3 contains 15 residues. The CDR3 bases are TGTGCCAGCAGCCCCCAAGCGGTGTCAGGGGGTGGCTACACCTTC. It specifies CASSPQAVSGGGYTF.

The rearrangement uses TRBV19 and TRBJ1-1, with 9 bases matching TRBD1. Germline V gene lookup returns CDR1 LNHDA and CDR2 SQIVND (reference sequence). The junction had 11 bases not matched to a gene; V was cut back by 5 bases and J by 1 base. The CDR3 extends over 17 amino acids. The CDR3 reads CASSYRTGARGNTEAFF. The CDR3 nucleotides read TGTGCCAGTAGTTACCGGACAGGGGCGCGGGGGAACACTGAAGCTTTCTTT. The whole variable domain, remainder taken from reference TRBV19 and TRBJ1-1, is DGGITQSPKYLFRKEGQNVTLSCEQNLNHDAMYWYRQDPGQGLRLIYYSQIVNDFQKGDIAEGYSVSREKKESFPLTVTSAQKNPTAFYLCASSYRTGARGNTEAFFGQGTRLTVV.

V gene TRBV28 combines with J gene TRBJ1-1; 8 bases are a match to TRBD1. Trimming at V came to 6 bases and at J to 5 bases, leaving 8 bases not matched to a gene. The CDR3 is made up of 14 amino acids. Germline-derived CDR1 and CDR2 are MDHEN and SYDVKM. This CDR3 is CASRSGGKGTEAFF. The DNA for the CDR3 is TGTGCCAGCAGGTCAGGGGGCAAGGGAACTGAAGCTTTCTTT.

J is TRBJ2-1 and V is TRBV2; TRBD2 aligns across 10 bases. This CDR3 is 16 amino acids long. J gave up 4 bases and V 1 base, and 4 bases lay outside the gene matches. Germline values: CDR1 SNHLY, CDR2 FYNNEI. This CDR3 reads CASSEVASGGYNEQFF. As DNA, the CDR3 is TGTGCCAGCAGTGAAGTTGCTAGCGGGGGTTACAATGAGCAGTTCTTC.

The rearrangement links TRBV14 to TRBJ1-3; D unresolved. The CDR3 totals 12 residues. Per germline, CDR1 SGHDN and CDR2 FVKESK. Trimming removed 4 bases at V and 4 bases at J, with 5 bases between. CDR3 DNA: TGTGCCAGCAGCCCCTTAGGAAACACCATATATTTT. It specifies CASSPLGNTIYF.

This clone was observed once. CDR3 sequence (DNA): TGCGCCAGCAGCCTAGGACTAGCGGGAGGAGGGTTAGATACGCAGTATTTT. Translating gives CASSLGLAGGGLDTQYF. This chain joins TRBV4-1 and TRBJ2-3; 14 nucleotides agree with TRBD2. The CDR3 is made up of 17 amino acids. V shed 4 bases and J 5 bases; nucleotides not matched to a gene: 8. Germline V CDR1 and CDR2: MGHRA, YSYEKL.

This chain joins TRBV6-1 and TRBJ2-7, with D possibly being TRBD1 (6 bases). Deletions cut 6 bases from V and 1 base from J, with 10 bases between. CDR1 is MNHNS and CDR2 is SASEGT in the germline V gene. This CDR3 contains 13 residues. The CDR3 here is CASSVTGSYEQYF. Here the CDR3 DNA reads TGTGCCAGCAGCGTCACAGGGTCCTACGAGCAGTACTTC.

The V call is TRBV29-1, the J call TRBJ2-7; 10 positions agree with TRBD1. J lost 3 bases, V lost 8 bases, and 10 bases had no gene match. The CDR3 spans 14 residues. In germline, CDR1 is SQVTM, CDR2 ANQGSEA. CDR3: CSIRSTGGHYEQYF. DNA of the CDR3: TGCAGCATACGATCGACAGGGGGCCACTACGAGCAGTACTTC.

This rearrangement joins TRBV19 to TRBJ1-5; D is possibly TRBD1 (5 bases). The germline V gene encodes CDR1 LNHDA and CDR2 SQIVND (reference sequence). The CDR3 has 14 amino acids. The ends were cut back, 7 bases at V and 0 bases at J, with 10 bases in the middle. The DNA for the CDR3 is TGTGCCAGTATTGGGACTTATAGCAATCAGCCCCAGCATTTT. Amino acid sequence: CASIGTYSNQPQHF.

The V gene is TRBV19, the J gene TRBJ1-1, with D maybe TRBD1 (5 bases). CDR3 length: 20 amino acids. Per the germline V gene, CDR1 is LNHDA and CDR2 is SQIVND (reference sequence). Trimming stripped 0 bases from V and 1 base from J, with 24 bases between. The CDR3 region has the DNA TGTGCCAGTAGTATAGATCCTTTTTACACAGGTTTATCGGGGAACACTGAAGCTTTCTTT. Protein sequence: CASSIDPFYTGLSGNTEAFF.

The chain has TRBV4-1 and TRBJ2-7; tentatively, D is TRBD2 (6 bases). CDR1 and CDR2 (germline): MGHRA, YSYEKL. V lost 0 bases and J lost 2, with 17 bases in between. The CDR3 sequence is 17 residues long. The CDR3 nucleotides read TGCGCCAGCAGCCAAGAGGTTAGCGGAGGAGCTACCTACGAGCAGTACTTC. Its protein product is CASSQEVSGGATYEQYF.

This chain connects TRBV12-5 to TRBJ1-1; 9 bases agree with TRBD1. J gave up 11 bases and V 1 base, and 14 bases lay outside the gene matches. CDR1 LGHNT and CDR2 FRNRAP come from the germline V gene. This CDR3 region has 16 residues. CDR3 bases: TGTGCTAGTGGTTTGGCTACCGGGACAGGGCCTCCGGGGGCTTTCTTT. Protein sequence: CASGLATGTGPPGAFF.

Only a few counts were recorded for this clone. The CDR3 nucleotides read TGTGCCAGCAGTTACTGGCGGGAGTCCTACAATGAGCAGTTCTTC. As protein: CASSYWRESYNEQFF. The V call is TRBV6-5, the J call TRBJ2-1; 7 bases are a match to TRBD2. The CDR3 covers 15 residues. J lost 1 base, V lost 1 base, and 1 base had no gene match. Germline V gene data show CDR1 as MNHEY and CDR2 as SVGAGI.

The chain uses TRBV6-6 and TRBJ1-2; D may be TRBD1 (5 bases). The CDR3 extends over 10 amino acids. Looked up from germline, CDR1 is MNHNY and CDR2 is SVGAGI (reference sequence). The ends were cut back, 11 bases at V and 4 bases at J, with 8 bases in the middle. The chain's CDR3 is CAAGGYGYTF. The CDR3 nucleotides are TGTGCCGCCGGGGGCTATGGCTACACCTTC.